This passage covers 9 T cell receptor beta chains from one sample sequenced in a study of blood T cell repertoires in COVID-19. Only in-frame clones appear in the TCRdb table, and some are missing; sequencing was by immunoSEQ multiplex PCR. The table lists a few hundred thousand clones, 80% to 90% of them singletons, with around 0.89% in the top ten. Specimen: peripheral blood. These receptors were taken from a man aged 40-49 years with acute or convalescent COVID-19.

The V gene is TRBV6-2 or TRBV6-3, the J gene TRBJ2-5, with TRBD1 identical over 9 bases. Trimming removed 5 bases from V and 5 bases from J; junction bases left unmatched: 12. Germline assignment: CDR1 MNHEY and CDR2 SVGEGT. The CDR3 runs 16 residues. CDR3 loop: CASSLRDRASWETQYF. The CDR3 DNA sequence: TGTGCCAGCAGTCTCCGGGACAGGGCATCGTGGGAGACCCAGTACTTC.

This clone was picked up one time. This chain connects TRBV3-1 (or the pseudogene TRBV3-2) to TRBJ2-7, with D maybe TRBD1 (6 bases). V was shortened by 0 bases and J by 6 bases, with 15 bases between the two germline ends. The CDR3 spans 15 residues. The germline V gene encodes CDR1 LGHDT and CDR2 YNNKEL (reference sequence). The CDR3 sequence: CASSQDPRGKSEQYF. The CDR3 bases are TGTGCCAGCAGCCAAGATCCCAGGGGTAAGAGCGAGCAGTACTTC.

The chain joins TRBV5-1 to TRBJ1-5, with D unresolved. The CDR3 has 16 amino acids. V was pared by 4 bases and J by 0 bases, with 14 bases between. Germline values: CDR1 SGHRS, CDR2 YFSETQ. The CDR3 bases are TGCGCCAGCAGCCCCGACGGACTCTATAGCAATCAGCCCCAGCATTTT. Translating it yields CASSPDGLYSNQPQHF.

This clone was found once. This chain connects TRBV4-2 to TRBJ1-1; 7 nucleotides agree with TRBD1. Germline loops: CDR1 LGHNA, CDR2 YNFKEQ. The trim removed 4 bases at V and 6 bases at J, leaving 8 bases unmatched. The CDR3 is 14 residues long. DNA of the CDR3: TGTGCCAGCAGCCCTCTCCAGGGGGACTCTGAAGCTTTCTTT. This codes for CASSPLQGDSEAFF.

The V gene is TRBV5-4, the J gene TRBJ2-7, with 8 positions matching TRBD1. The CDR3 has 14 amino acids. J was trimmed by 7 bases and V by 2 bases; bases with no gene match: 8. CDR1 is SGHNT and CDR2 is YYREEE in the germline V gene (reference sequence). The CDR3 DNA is TGTGCCAGCAGCTTTGACAGGGGACTTGGGGAGCAGTACTTC. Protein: CASSFDRGLGEQYF.

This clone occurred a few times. DNA of the CDR3: TGTGCCAGCAGAGGGGGCACCGGGGAGCTGTTTTTT. Translated: CASRGGTGELFF. The chain recombines TRBV2 with TRBJ2-2; the D gene is possibly TRBD1 (6 bases). Germline CDR1 reads SNHLY; CDR2 reads FYNNEI. Trimming removed 6 bases at V and 4 bases at J, with 6 bases between. This CDR3 has 12 residues. Together with reference TRBV2 and TRBJ2-2, the CDR3 gives the full variable domain: EPEVTQTPSHQVTQMGQEVILRCVPISNHLYFYWYRQILGQKVEFLVSFYNNEISEKSEIFDDQFSVERPDGSNFTLKIRSTKLEDSAMYFCASRGGTGELFFGEGSRLTVL.

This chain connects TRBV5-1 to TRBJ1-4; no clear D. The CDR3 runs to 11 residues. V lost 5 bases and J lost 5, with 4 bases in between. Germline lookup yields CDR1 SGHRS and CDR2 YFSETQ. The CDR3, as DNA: TGCGCCAGCAGTCAGAATGAAAAACTGTTTTTT. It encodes CASSQNEKLFF.

For the CDR3, the DNA is TGCGCCAGCAGTCGGGGCTACGAGCAGTACTTC. Its protein is CASSRGYEQYF. The chain employs TRBV10-2 and TRBJ2-7, with a tentative D call TRBD2 (5 bases). Germline CDR1 WSHSY, CDR2 SAAADI. The CDR3 runs to 11 residues. V was trimmed by 5 bases and J by 3 bases, leaving 5 bases between them.

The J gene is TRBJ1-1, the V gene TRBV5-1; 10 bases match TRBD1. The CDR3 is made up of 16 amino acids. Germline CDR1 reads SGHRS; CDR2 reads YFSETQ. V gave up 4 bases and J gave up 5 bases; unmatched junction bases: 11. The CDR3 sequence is CASSHGTGAGGTEAFF. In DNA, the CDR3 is TGCGCCAGCAGCCACGGGACAGGGGCAGGTGGAACTGAAGCTTTCTTT. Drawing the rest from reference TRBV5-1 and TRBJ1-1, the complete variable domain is KAGVTQTPRYLIKTRGQQVTLSCSPISGHRSVSWYQQTPGQGLQFLFEYFSETQRNKGNFPGRFSGRQFSNSRSEMNVSTLELGDSALYLCASSHGTGAGGTEAFFGQGTRLTVV.